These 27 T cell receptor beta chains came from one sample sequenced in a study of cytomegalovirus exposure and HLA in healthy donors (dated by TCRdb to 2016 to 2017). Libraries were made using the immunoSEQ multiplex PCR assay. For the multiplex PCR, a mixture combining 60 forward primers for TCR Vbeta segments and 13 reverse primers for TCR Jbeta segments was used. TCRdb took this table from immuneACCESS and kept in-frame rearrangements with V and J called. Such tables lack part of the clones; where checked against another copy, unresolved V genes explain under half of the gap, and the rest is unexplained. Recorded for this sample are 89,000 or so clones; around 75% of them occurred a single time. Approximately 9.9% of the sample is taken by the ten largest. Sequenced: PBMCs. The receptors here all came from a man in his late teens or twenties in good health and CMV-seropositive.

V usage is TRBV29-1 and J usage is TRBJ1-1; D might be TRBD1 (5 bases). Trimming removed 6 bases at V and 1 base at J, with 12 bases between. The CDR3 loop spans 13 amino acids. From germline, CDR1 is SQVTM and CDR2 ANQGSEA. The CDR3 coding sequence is TGCAGCGTCGCCCCCAGGGCGAACACTGAAGCTTTCTTT. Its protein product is CSVAPRANTEAFF.

CDR3 nucleotide sequence: TGCGCCAGCAGCCCGGACAGGAACTATGGCTACACCTTC. This sequence encodes CASSPDRNYGYTF. The chain joins TRBV10-1 to TRBJ1-2, with 7 positions matching TRBD1. The CDR3 has 13 amino acids. Germline V gives CDR1 WNHNN, CDR2 SYGVQD (reference sequence). The junction had 3 bases not matched to a gene; V was cut back by 6 bases and J by 2 bases.

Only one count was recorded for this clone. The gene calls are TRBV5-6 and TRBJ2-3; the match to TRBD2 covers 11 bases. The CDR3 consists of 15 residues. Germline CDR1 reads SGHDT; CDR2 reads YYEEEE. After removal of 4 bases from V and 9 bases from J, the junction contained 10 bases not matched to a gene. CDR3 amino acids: CASSRSGGAVDTQYF. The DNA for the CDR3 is TGTGCCAGCAGCCGTAGCGGGGGGGCCGTAGACACGCAGTATTTT.

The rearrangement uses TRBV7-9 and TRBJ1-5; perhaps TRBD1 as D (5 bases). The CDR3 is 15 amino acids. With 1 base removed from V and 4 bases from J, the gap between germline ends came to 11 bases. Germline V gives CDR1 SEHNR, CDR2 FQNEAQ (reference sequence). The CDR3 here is CASSLGSGGNQPQHF. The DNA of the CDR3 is TGTGCCAGCAGCTTAGGGTCGGGGGGGAATCAGCCCCAGCATTTT. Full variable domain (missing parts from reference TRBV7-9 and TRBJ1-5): DTGVSQNPRHKITKRGQNVTFRCDPISEHNRLYWYRQTLGQGPEFLTYFQNEAQLEKSRLLSDRFSAERPKGSFSTLEIQRTEQGDSAMYLCASSLGSGGNQPQHFGDGTRLSIL.

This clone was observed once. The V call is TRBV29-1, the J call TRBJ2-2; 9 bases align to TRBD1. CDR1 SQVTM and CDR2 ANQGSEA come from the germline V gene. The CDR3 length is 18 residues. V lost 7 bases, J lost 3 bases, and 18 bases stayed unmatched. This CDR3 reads CSGDRDRVREGDTGELFF. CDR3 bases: TGCAGCGGAGACCGGGACAGGGTAAGGGAGGGAGACACCGGGGAGCTGTTTTTT.

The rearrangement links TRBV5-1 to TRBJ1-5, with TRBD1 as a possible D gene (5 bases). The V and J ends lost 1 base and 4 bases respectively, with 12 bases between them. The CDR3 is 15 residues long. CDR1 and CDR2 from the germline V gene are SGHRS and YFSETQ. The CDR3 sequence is CASSLQGAPNQPQHF. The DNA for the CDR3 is TGCGCCAGCAGCTTGCAAGGGGCCCCTAATCAGCCCCAGCATTTT.

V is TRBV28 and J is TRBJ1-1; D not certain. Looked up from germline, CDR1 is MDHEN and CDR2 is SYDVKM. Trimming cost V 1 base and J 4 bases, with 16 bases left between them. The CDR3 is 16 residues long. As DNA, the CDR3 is TGTGCCAGCAGTTTATTTAGGGAGCGCGCCGGCACTGAAGCTTTCTTT. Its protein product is CASSLFRERAGTEAFF.

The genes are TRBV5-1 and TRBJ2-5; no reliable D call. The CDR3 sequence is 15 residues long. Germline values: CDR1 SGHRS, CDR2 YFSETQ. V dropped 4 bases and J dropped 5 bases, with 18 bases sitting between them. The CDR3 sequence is CASSPVGAGRETQYF. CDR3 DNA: TGCGCCAGCAGCCCCGTCGGTGCAGGTCGGGAGACCCAGTACTTC.

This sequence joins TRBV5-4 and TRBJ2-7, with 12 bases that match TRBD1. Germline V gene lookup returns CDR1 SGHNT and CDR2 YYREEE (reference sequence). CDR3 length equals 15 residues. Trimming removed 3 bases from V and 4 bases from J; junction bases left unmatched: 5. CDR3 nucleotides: TGTGCCAGCAGCTACCGGGACAGGGGGCTTTACGAGCAGTACTTC. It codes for CASSYRDRGLYEQYF.

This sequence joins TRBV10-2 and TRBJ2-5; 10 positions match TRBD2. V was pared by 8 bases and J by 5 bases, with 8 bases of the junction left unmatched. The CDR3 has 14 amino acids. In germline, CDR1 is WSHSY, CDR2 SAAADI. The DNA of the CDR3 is TGCGCCAGCGGGTCTAGCGGGGGCAGGGAGACCCAGTACTTC. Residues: CASGSSGGRETQYF.

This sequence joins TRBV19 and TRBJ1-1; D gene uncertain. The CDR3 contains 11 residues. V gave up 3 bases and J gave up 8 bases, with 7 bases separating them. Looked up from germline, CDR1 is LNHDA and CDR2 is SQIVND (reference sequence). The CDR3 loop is CASSMGREAFF. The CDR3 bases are TGTGCCAGTAGTATGGGCAGGGAAGCTTTCTTT.

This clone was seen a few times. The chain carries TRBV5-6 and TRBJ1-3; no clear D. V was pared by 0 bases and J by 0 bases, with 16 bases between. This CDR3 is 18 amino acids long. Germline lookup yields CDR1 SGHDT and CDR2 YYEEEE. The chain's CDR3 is CASSLGWVGPVSGNTIYF. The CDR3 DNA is TGTGCCAGCAGCTTGGGGTGGGTGGGCCCCGTCTCTGGAAACACCATATATTTT.

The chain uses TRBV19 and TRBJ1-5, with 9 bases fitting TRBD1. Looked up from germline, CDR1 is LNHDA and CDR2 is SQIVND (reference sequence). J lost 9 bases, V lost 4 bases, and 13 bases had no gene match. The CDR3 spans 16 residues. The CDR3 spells CASSKRTGEGVRPQHF. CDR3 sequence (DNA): TGTGCCAGTAGTAAAAGGACAGGGGAAGGGGTCAGGCCCCAGCATTTT.

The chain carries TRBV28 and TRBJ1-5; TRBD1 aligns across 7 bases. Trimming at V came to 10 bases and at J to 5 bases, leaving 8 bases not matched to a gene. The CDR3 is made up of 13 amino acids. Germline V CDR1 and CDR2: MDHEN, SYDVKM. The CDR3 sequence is CAIRDSHDQPQHF. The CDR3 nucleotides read TGTGCCATCAGGGACAGTCATGATCAGCCCCAGCATTTT.

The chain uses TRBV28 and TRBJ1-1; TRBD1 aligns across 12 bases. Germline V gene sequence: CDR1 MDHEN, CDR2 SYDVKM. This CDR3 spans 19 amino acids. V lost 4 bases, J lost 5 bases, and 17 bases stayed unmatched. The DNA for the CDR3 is TGTGCCAGCAGTTACGATCGGTTAGGCGGGACAGGGGGCCGAACTGAAGCTTTCTTT. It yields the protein CASSYDRLGGTGGRTEAFF.

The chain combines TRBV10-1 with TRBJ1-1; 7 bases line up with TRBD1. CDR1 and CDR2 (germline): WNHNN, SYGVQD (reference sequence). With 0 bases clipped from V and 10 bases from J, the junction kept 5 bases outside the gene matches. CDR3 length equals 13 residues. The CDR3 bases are TGCGCCAGCAGTGAGTCTGGGACAGCGGGAGCTTTCTTT. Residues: CASSESGTAGAFF.

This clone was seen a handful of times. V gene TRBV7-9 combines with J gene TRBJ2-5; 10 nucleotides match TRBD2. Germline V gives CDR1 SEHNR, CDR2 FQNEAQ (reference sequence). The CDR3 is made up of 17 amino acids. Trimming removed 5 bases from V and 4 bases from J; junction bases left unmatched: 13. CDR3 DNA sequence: TGTGCCAGCAGCCCCAAGACTAGCGGGTTCTACGGAGAGACCCAGTACTTC. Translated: CASSPKTSGFYGETQYF.

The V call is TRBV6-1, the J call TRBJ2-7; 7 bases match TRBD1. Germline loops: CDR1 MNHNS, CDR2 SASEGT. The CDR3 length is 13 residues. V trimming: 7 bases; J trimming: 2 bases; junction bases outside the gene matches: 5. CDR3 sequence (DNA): TGTGCCAGCACCCACAGGGGTACCTACGAGCAGTACTTC. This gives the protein CASTHRGTYEQYF.

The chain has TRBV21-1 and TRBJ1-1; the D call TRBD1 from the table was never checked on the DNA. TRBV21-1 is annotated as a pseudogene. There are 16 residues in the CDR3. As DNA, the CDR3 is TGTGCCAGCAGCAGGGTGGGTGGAGGGGGCGGCACTGAAGCTTTCTTT. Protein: CASSRVGGGGGTEAFF.

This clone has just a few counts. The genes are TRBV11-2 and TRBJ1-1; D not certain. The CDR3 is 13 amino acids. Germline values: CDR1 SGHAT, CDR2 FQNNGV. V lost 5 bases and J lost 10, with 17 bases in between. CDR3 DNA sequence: TGTGCCAGCAGCCAGATGCAAAGGCTAGTAGCTTTCTTT. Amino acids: CASSQMQRLVAFF. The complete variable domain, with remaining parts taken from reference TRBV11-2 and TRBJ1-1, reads EAGVAQSPRYKIIEKRQSVAFWCNPISGHATLYWYQQILGQGPKLLIQFQNNGVVDDSQLPKDRFSAERLKGVDSTLKIQPAKLEDSAVYLCASSQMQRLVAFFGQGTRLTVV.

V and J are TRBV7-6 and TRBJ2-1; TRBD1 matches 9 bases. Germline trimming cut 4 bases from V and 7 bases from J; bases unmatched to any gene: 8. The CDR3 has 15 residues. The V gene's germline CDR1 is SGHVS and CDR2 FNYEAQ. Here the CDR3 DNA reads TGTGCCAGCAGCTCAACGGGACAGGGAAGAAATGAGCAGTTCTTC. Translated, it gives CASSSTGQGRNEQFF.

This CDR3 reads CASSQDRHINTGELFF. The CDR3, as DNA: TGTGCCAGCAGCCAAGATCGACATATTAACACCGGGGAGCTGTTTTTT. The chain uses TRBV4-2 and TRBJ2-2; D gene unclear. V gave up 0 bases and J gave up 2 bases, with 10 bases separating them. This CDR3 has 16 amino acids. Germline CDR1 LGHNA, CDR2 YNFKEQ.

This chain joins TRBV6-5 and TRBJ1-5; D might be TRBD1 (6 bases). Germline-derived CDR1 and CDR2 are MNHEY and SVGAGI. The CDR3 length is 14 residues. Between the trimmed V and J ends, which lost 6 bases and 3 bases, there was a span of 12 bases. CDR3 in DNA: TGTGCCAGCAGCCTAACAGGGACCAATCAGCCCCAGCATTTT. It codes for CASSLTGTNQPQHF.

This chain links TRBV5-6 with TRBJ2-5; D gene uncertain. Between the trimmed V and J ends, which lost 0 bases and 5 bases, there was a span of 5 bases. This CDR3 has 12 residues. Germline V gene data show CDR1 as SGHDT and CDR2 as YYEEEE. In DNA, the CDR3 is TGTGCCAGCAGCTTGGCGTTGGAGACCCAGTACTTC. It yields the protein CASSLALETQYF.

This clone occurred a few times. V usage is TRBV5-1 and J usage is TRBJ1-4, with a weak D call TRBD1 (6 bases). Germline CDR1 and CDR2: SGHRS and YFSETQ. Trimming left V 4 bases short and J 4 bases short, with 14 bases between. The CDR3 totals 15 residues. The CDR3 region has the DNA TGCGCCAGCAGCGAACAGGGAATTGGTAATGAAAAACTGTTTTTT. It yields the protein CASSEQGIGNEKLFF.

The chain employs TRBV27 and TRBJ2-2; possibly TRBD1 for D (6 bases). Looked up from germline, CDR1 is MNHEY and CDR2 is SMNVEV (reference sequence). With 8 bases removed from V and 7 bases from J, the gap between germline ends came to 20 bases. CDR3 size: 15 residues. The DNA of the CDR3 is TGTGCCAGCCCGGTCGGGGCAGGGGCGAACGGGGAGCTGTTTTTT. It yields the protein CASPVGAGANGELFF.

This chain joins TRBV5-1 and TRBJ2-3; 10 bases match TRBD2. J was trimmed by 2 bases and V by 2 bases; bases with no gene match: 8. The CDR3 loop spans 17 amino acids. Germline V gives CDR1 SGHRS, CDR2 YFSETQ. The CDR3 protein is CASSLVGSGGPTDTQYF. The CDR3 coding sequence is TGCGCCAGCAGCTTAGTGGGTAGCGGGGGGCCCACAGATACGCAGTATTTT.